These T cell receptor beta chains were read from a single sample in a study of cytomegalovirus exposure and HLA in healthy donors. Method: immunoSEQ multiplex PCR; TCRdb's copy keeps in-frame clones and lacks some. This sample's table has fewer than 30,000 clones. Material: PBMCs. The receptors were sampled from a man younger than 40 in good health and CMV-seronegative. CDR3s include the opening cysteine and the closing phenylalanine or tryptophan. Each record gives: CDR3 DNA, CDR3 protein, J gene, V gene, D gene, clone size. D genes are given only for firm matches. Some rows mark clone size as missing; the rest say once, few, many or name a class of expanded clone.

TGTGCCAGCTCACCAGACCTTCAGGAGCGGAGTGGCTACACCTTC CASSPDLQERSGYTF TRBJ1-2 TRBV18 . .
TGCGCCAGCAGCCAAGCCCGGGACAGGCTTTCACCCCTCCACTTT CASSQARDRLSPLHF TRBJ1-6 TRBV4-3 TRBD1 .
TGTGCCAGACAGGGGGGTGGCTACACCTTC CARQGGGYTF TRBJ1-2 TRBV2 TRBD1 .
TGCGCCAGCAGCCAAGCCTGGCGGGAGGTTGGGGAGACCCAGTACTTC CASSQAWREVGETQYF TRBJ2-5 TRBV4-1 TRBD2 .
TGTGCCACCACGGGACAGGGGACCTACGAGCAGTACTTC CATTGQGTYEQYF TRBJ2-7 TRBV6-5 TRBD1 .
TGCGCCAGCAGACAACCCGGGACTAGCGGGCTCACCTACAATGAGCAGTTCTTC CASRQPGTSGLTYNEQFF TRBJ2-1 TRBV5-1 TRBD2 .
TGTGCCAGCAGCCAAGGGACAGGCCCCTACGAGCAGTACTTC CASSQGTGPYEQYF TRBJ2-7 TRBV14 TRBD1 .
TGTGCCAGCAGCCAGAGCCCGCGGGGCCCTGGAAACACCATATATTTT CASSQSPRGPGNTIYF TRBJ1-3 TRBV13 . .
TGCAGTATTACTTCCAACTATGGCTACACCTTC CSITSNYGYTF TRBJ1-2 TRBV20-1 . .
TGTGCCAGCAGACAACAGGGGAACACTGAAGCTTTCTTT CASRQQGNTEAFF TRBJ1-1 TRBV27 . .
TGTGCCAGCAGCTTATTTGAAGCTAGCTCCTACGAGCAGTACTTC CASSLFEASSYEQYF TRBJ2-7 TRBV11-3 . .
TGTGCCAGCAGCCGGGACGGTGGAGGGGAAAAACTGTTTTTT CASSRDGGGEKLFF TRBJ1-4 TRBV2 . .
TGCGCCAGCAGCTTGGACAGCGGCACTGAAGCTTTCTTT CASSLDSGTEAFF TRBJ1-1 TRBV5-1 . .
TGTGCCAGCAGCTGGGACAGGGAGAGCAATCAGCCCCAGCATTTT CASSWDRESNQPQHF TRBJ1-5 TRBV5-6 TRBD1 .
TGTGCCAGCAGCTTAACTAGCGGGGGGTACAATGAGCAGTTCTTC CASSLTSGGYNEQFF TRBJ2-1 TRBV7-6 TRBD2 .
TGTGCCAGCAGCTTGATAGACAGGGCAAACACTGAAGCTTTCTTT CASSLIDRANTEAFF TRBJ1-1 TRBV5-4 TRBD1 .
TGTGCCAGCAGTTCCGATAATTGGGGAGAGTACGAGCAGTACTTC CASSSDNWGEYEQYF TRBJ2-7 TRBV27 . .
TGCAGCGCGGCCGGGACAGGGCTTGAAAAACTGTTTTTT CSAAGTGLEKLFF TRBJ1-4 TRBV29-1 TRBD1 .
TGTGCCAGCGAAAAACAGGGCGACAATGAGCAGTTCTTC CASEKQGDNEQFF TRBJ2-1 TRBV5-4 . .
TGTGCCAGCAGCCAGATATGGGACAGTCTAAATAGCAATCAGCCCCAGCATTTT CASSQIWDSLNSNQPQHF TRBJ1-5 TRBV4-2 TRBD1 .
TGCGCCAGCAGACTTGAACAGGGGTCGGAGACCCAGTACTTC CASRLEQGSETQYF TRBJ2-5 TRBV5-1 TRBD1 .
TGTGCCAGCAGCGTAGGAAGTAGTGAAGAGACCCAGTACTTC CASSVGSSEETQYF TRBJ2-5 TRBV9 . .
TGTGCCAGCAATCCAGGGGGCGCAGAATATGGCTACACCTTC CASNPGGAEYGYTF TRBJ1-2 TRBV27 TRBD1 .
TGTGCCAGCAGTGACCCCCTAGCGGGAGCTAGAGAGACCCAGTACTTC CASSDPLAGARETQYF TRBJ2-5 TRBV6-4 TRBD2 .
TGTGCCAGCAGTGAAGGGTTTTCGGGGAGCACTGAAGCTTTCTTT CASSEGFSGSTEAFF TRBJ1-1 TRBV6-1 . .
TGCGCCAGCAGCCCTCTGGGACTAGCGGATGGGACAGATACGCAGTATTTT CASSPLGLADGTDTQYF TRBJ2-3 TRBV5-1 TRBD2 .
TGTGCCAGCAGCTTAGCGCCCGGGACTAGCGGGAGAAATGAGCAGTTCTTC CASSLAPGTSGRNEQFF TRBJ2-1 TRBV7-8 TRBD2 .
TGTGCCATCAGCCAGGGGGACTATGGCTACACCTTC CAISQGDYGYTF TRBJ1-2 TRBV10-3 TRBD1 .
TGTGCCAGCAGCTTAGGAAGGGGGTCTGGCGCTGAAGCTTTCTTT CASSLGRGSGAEAFF TRBJ1-1 TRBV7-2 . medium-sized
TGTGCCAGCGCCTCCGGACAGCTCAAAAACATTCAGTACTTC CASASGQLKNIQYF TRBJ2-4 TRBV6-5 . .
TGCGCCAGCAGCCAAGATAAACAGGGGGTACCTTATGGCTACACCTTC CASSQDKQGVPYGYTF TRBJ1-2 TRBV4-1 TRBD1 .
TGTGCCAGCAGCTTAGCGCAAGGAGATGGCTACACCTTC CASSLAQGDGYTF TRBJ1-2 TRBV7-6 . .
TGTGCCTCAAGTAGTCTGTTCTCTGGAAACACCATATATTTT CASSSLFSGNTIYF TRBJ1-3 TRBV6-1 . .
TGCAGCGTTGAGGGGGGGCGCGGGATTGGCACAGATACGCAGTATTTT CSVEGGRGIGTDTQYF TRBJ2-3 TRBV29-1 . .
TGCAGCGTTGATGGTGGGCAGGGGGCGATCGGGGAGCTGTTTTTT CSVDGGQGAIGELFF TRBJ2-2 TRBV29-1 TRBD1 .
TGTGCCAGCAGCTTAGAACTAGCGGGGGGGCTCTACAATGAGCAGTTCTTC CASSLELAGGLYNEQFF TRBJ2-1 TRBV7-2 TRBD2 .
TGTGCCAGCAGCGGCAGTGTCCAAGAGACCCAGTACTTC CASSGSVQETQYF TRBJ2-5 TRBV11-3 . .
TGTGCCAGCAGCCCGCGACTAGCGGGGGGGCACATCGGAGAGACCCAGTACTTC CASSPRLAGGHIGETQYF TRBJ2-5 TRBV7-8 TRBD2 .
TGTGCCAGCAGCCCCAGAGAAGCTTTCTTT CASSPREAFF TRBJ1-1 TRBV7-9 . medium-sized
TGTGCCAGCTCACCACCGGCGGGACGGTACAATGAGCAGTTCTTC CASSPPAGRYNEQFF TRBJ2-1 TRBV18 . .
TGCGCCAGCAGTCAAAACACCTACGAGCAGTACTTC CASSQNTYEQYF TRBJ2-7 TRBV23-1 . .